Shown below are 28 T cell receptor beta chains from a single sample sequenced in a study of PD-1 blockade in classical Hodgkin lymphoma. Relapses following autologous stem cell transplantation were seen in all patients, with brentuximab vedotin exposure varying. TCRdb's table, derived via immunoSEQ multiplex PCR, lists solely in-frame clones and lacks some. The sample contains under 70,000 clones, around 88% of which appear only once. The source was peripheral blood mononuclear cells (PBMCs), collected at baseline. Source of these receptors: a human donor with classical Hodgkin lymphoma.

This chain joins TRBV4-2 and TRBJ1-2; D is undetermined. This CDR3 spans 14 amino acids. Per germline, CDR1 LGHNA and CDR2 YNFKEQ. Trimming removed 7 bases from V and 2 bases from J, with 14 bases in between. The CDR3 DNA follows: TGTGCCAGCACCCCGGTTGGCGCCAACTATGGCTACACCTTC. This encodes CASTPVGANYGYTF.

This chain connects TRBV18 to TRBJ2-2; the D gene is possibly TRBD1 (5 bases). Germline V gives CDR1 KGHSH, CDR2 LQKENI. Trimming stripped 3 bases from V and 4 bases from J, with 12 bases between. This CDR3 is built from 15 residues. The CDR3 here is CASSPPQAPTGELFF. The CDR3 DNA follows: TGTGCCAGCTCACCTCCACAGGCCCCCACCGGGGAGCTGTTTTTT.

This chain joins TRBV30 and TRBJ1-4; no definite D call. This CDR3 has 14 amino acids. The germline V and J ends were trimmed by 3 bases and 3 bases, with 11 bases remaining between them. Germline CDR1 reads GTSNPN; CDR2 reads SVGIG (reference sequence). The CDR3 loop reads CAWRSIGSNEKLFF. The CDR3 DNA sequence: TGTGCCTGGAGGAGTATAGGGTCTAATGAAAAACTGTTTTTT.

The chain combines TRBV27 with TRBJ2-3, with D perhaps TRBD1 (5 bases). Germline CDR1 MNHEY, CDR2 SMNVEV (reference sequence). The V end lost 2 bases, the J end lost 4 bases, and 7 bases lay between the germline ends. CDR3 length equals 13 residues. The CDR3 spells CASSLQGSDTQYF. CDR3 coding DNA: TGTGCCAGCAGTTTACAGGGATCAGATACGCAGTATTTT.

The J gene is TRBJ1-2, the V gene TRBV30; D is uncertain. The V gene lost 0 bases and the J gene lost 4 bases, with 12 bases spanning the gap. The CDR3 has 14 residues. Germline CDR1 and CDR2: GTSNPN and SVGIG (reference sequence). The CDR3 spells CAWSVPGSFYGYTF. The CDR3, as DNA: TGTGCCTGGAGTGTACCCGGCAGCTTCTATGGCTACACCTTC.

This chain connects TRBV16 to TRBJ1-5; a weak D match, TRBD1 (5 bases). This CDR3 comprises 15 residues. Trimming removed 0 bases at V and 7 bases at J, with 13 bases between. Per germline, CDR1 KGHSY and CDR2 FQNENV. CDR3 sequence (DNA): TGTGCCAGCAGCCAATCGGGGTCCAGGACACAGCCCCAGCATTTT. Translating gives CASSQSGSRTQPQHF.

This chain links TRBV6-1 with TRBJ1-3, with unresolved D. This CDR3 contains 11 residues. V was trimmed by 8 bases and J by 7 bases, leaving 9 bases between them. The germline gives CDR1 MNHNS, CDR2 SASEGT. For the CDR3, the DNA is TGTGCCAGCTCAAGTTATAACACCATATATTTT. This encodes CASSSYNTIYF.

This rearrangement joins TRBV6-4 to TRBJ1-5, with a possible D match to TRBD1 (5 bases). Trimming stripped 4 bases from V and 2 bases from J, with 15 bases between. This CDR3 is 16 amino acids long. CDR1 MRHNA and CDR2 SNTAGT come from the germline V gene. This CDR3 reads CASSAFAGIRNQPQHF. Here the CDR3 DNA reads TGTGCCAGCAGTGCTTTCGCAGGGATACGCAATCAGCCCCAGCATTTT.

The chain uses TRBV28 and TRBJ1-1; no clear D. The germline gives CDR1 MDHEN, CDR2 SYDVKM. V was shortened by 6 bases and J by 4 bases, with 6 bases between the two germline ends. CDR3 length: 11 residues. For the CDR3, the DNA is TGTGCCAGCAGCGCCGTCACTGAAGCTTTCTTT. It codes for CASSAVTEAFF.

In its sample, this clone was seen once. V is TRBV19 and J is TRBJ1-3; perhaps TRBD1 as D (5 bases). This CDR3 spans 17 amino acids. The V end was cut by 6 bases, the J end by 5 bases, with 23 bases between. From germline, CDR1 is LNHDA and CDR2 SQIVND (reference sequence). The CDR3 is CASRTTVVRGDRNTIYF. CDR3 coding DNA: TGTGCCAGTAGAACCACCGTGGTGAGGGGCGATAGAAACACCATATATTTT.

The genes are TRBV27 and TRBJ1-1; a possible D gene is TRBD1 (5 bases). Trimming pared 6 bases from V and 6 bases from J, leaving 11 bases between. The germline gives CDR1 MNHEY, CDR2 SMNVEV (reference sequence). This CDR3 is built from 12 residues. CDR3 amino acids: CASRTGASEAFF. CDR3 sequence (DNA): TGTGCCAGCAGGACCGGGGCGTCTGAAGCTTTCTTT.

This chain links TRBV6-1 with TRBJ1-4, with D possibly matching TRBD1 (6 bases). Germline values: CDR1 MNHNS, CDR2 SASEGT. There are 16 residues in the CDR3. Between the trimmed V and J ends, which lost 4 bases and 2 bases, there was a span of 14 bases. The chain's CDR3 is CASSVNRVGTNEKLFF. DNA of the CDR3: TGTGCCAGCAGTGTTAACAGGGTCGGGACTAATGAAAAACTGTTTTTT.

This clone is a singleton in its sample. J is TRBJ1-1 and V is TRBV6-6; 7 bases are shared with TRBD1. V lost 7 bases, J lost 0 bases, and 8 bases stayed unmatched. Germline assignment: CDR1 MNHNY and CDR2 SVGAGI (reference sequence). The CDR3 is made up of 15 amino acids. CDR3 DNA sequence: TGTGCCAGCATCAAAACCGGGACAGTGAACACTGAAGCTTTCTTT. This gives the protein CASIKTGTVNTEAFF.

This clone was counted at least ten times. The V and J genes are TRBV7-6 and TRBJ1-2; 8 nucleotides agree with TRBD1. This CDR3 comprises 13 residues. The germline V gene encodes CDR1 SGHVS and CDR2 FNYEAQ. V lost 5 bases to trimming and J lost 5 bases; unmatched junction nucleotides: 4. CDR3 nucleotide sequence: TGTGCCAGCAGCCCTGGACAGGGATATGGCTACACCTTC. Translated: CASSPGQGYGYTF.

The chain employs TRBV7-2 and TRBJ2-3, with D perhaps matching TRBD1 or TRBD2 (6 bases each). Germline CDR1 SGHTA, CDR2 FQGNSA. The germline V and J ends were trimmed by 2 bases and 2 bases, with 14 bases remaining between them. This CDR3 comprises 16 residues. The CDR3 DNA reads TGTGCCAGCAGCTTATATCTTGGGGGGCCCACAGATACGCAGTATTTT. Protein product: CASSLYLGGPTDTQYF.

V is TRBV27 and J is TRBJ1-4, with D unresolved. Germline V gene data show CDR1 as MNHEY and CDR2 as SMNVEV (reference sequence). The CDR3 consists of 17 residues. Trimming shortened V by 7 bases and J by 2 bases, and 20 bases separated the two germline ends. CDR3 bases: TGTGCCAGCACCCCGGAGGTTCGGGTTTCCACTAATGAAAAACTGTTTTTT. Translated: CASTPEVRVSTNEKLFF.

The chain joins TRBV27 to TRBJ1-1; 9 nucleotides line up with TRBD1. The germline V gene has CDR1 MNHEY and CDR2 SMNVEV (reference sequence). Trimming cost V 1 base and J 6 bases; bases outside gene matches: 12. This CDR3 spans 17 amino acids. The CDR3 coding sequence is TGTGCCAGCAGTTTATTAGGACAGGGGTGGGTTGGTGCTGAAGCTTTCTTT. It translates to CASSLLGQGWVGAEAFF.

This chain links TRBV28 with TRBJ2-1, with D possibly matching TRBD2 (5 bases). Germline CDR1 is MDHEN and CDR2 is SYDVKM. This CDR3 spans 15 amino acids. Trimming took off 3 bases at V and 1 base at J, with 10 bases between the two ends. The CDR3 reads CASSLRVSSYNEQFF. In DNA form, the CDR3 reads TGTGCCAGCAGTTTGAGGGTATCATCCTACAATGAGCAGTTCTTC.

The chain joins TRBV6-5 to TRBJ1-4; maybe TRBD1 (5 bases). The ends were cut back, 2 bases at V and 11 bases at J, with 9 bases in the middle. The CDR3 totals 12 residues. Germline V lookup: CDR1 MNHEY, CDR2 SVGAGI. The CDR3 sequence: CASSYGGSKLFF. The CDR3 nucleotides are TGTGCCAGCAGTTACGGGGGGAGCAAACTGTTTTTT.

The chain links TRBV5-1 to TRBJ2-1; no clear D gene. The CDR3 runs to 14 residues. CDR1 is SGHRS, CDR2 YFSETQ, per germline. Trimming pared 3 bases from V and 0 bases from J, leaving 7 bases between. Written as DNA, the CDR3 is TGCGCCAGCAGCTCGCGGAGCTCCTACAATGAGCAGTTCTTC. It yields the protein CASSSRSSYNEQFF.

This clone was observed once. The CDR3 loop reads CASSPDRRRADTQYF. The DNA for the CDR3 is TGTGCCAGCAGTCCCGACAGGAGAAGAGCAGATACGCAGTATTTT. The chain carries TRBV28 and TRBJ2-3; a possible D gene is TRBD1 (6 bases). This CDR3 has 15 amino acids. Trimming removed 5 bases from V and 4 bases from J, with 16 bases in between. Germline V gene sequence: CDR1 MDHEN, CDR2 SYDVKM. The variable domain in full, with the rest retrieved from reference TRBV28 and TRBJ2-3, is DVKVTQSSRYLVKRTGEKVFLECVQDMDHENMFWYRQDPGLGLRLIYFSYDVKMKEKGDIPEGYSVSREKKERFSLILESASTNQTSMYLCASSPDRRRADTQYFGPGTRLTVL.

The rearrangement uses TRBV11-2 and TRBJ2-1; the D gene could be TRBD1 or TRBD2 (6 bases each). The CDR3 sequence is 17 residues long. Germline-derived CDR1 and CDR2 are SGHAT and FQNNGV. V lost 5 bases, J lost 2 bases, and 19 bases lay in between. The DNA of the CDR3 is TGTGCCAGCAGCCCTCCGGGGGCGGGGCGAGCCTACAATGAGCAGTTCTTC. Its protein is CASSPPGAGRAYNEQFF.

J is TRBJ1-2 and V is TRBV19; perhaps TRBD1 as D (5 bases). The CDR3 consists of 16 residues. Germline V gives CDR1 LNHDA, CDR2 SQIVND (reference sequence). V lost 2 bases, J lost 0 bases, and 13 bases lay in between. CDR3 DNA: TGTGCCAGTAGTATATCTTCCAGGGACCCTAACTATGGCTACACCTTC. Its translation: CASSISSRDPNYGYTF.

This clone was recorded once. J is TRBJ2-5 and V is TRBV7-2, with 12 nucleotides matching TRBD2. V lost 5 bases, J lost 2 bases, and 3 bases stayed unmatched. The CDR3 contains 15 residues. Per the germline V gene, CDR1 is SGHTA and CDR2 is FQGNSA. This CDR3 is CASSIGLAGQETQYF. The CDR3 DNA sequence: TGTGCCAGCAGCATTGGACTAGCGGGGCAAGAGACCCAGTACTTC.

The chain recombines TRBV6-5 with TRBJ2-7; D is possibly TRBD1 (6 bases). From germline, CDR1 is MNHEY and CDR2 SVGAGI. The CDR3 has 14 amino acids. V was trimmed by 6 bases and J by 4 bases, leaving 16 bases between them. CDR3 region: CASRDNRDKYEQYF. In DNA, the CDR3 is TGTGCCAGCAGAGATAACAGGGATAAGTACGAGCAGTACTTC.

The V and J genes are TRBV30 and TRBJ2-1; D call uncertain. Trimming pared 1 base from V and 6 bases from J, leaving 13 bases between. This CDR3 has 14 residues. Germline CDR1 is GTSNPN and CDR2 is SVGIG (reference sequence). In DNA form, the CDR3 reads TGTGCCTGGAGTGATATACCGCAGGTCAATGAGCAGTTCTTC. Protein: CAWSDIPQVNEQFF. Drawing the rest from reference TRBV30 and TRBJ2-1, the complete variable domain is SQTIHQWPATLVQPVGSPLSLECTVEGTSNPNLYWYRQAAGRGLQLLFYSVGIGQISSEVPQNLSASRPQDRQFILSSKKLLLSDSGFYLCAWSDIPQVNEQFFGPGTRLTVL.

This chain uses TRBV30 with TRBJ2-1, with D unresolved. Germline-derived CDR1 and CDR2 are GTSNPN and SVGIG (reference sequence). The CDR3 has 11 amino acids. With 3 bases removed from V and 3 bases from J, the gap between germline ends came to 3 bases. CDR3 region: CAWRLYNEQFF. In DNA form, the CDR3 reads TGTGCCTGGAGACTCTACAATGAGCAGTTCTTC.

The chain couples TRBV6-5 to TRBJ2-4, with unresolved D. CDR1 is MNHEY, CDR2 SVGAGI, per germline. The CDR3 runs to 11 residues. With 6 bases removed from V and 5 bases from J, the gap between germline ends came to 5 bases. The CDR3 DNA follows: TGTGCCAGCAGCACAGAAAACATTCAGTACTTC. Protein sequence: CASSTENIQYF.